The T cell receptor (beta chain) under discussion was sequenced for a study of PD-L1 blockade in urothelial cancer. The time point is: pretreatment peripheral blood. Losses at the gene ends were 4 bases for V and 13 bases for J; bases not matched to a gene: 7. In germline, CDR1 is ENHRY, CDR2 SYGVKD. The CDR3 runs to 12 residues. The protocol was immunoSEQ multiplex PCR, while the TCRdb copy is restricted to in-frame clones and leaves out a portion. The table includes tens of thousands of clones, roughly nine tenths detected once. This TCR came from a man between 65 and 79 years old with urothelial cancer. The source material was PBMCs, sampled around atezolizumab (anti-PD-L1) treatment. J is TRBJ2-3 and V is TRBV10-3, with 8 bases that match TRBD1. CDR3 sequence (DNA): TGTGCCATCAGTGGGACAGGGACAGAGAAGTATTTT. Protein: CAISGTGTEKYF.